This T cell receptor beta chain was obtained from a study of technical replicates of blood from a few donors. Sequencing was performed with immunoSEQ multiplex PCR; in TCRdb, only in-frame clones are kept and a portion is missing. The table shows around 80,000 clones, with 90% to 95% occurring only once. V was clipped by 6 bases and J by 8 bases, with 13 bases between them. The CDR3 loop spans 13 amino acids. Germline V gene data show CDR1 as SEHNR and CDR2 as FQNEAQ (reference sequence). The J gene is TRBJ2-2, the V gene TRBV7-9, with TRBD1 as a possible D gene (6 bases). The receptor was isolated from a human donor in good health. Source material: T cells isolated from PBMCs. The CDR3 protein is CASSWDIYGELFF. The CDR3 DNA is TGTGCCAGCAGTTGGGACATCTATGGGGAGCTGTTTTTT. The full variable domain, completed using reference TRBV7-9 and TRBJ2-2, is DTGVSQNPRHKITKRGQNVTFRCDPISEHNRLYWYRQTLGQGPEFLTYFQNEAQLEKSRLLSDRFSAERPKGSFSTLEIQRTEQGDSAMYLCASSWDIYGELFFGEGSRLTVL.